Presented here are 20 T cell receptor beta chains from one specimen sequenced in a study of T cell changes during pregnancy in multiple sclerosis. Repertoires were generated with immunoSEQ multiplex PCR, while TCRdb's copy carries only in-frame clones and drops some. The sample carries over 55,000 clones, nearly 90% recorded once. The material was peripheral blood, obtained in the first trimester of pregnancy. The receptor source for this set is a female donor with multiple sclerosis, enrolled in a pregnancy study.

The rearrangement links TRBV19 to TRBJ1-3; 9 bases agree with TRBD1. Germline CDR1 and CDR2: LNHDA and SQIVND (reference sequence). The CDR3 is 15 residues long. With V trimmed by 4 bases and J by 2 bases, 3 bases remained unmatched. The CDR3 DNA reads TGTGCCAGTAGTAACCGGGACAGGGCTGGAAACACCATATATTTT. As protein: CASSNRDRAGNTIYF.

This clone showed up just a few times. V is TRBV18 and J is TRBJ2-1; tentative D call: TRBD1 (5 bases). Germline loops: CDR1 KGHSH, CDR2 LQKENI. V was cut by 2 bases and J by 10 bases, with 12 bases left in between. The length of the CDR3 is 13 residues. The DNA of the CDR3 is TGTGCCAGCTCACCAGACAGTCTAAGGGAGCAGTTCTTC. The encoded protein is CASSPDSLREQFF.

J is TRBJ2-1 and V is TRBV5-4, with 10 nucleotides matching TRBD1. From germline, CDR1 is SGHNT and CDR2 YYREEE (reference sequence). The CDR3 totals 15 residues. J lost 7 bases, V lost 0 bases, and 4 bases had no gene match. In DNA, the CDR3 is TGTGCCAGCAGCTTGGAGTGGGACAGGGGAAATGAGCAGTTCTTC. This translates into CASSLEWDRGNEQFF.

The chain employs TRBV2 and TRBJ2-7, with 7 bases lining up with TRBD1. Trimming took 8 bases from V and 3 from J; bases not matched to a gene: 7. This CDR3 spans 13 amino acids. The V gene's germline CDR1 is SNHLY and CDR2 FYNNEI. CDR3 amino acids: CASETGSYYEQYF. The CDR3 DNA sequence: TGTGCCAGCGAGACAGGGTCTTACTACGAGCAGTACTTC.

The CDR3 reads CASSLSPGGEAYYEQYF. As DNA, the CDR3 is TGCGCCAGCAGCTTATCCCCCGGGGGGGAAGCCTACTACGAGCAGTACTTC. The gene calls are TRBV5-1 and TRBJ2-7; TRBD2 matches at 8 bases. The V segment lost 2 bases and the J segment 3 bases; nucleotides outside the gene matches: 13. Germline CDR1 and CDR2: SGHRS and YFSETQ. The CDR3 covers 17 residues.

The chain employs TRBV6-1 and TRBJ1-5, with D unresolved. Germline loops: CDR1 MNHNS, CDR2 SASEGT. V was pared by 3 bases and J by 5 bases, with 11 bases between. The CDR3 covers 14 residues. This CDR3 is CASSDGVSDQPQHF. CDR3 nucleotide sequence: TGTGCCAGCAGTGATGGTGTGAGTGATCAGCCCCAGCATTTT.

This chain connects TRBV5-8 to TRBJ1-1; no clear D. Germline V lookup: CDR1 SGHTS, CDR2 YDEGEE. Trimming took off 4 bases at V and 4 bases at J, with 20 bases between the two ends. CDR3 length equals 16 residues. Here the CDR3 reads CASSPRLRASGTEAFF. CDR3 coding DNA: TGTGCCAGCAGCCCTCGTTTACGAGCGTCTGGCACTGAAGCTTTCTTT.

This chain uses TRBV19 with TRBJ2-7; 12 bases line up with TRBD2. This CDR3 comprises 15 residues. From germline, CDR1 is LNHDA and CDR2 SQIVND (reference sequence). V gave up 2 bases and J gave up 5 bases; unmatched junction bases: 4. DNA of the CDR3: TGTGCCAGTAGTATAACTAGCGGGGGGTTCGACGAGCAGTACTTC. Amino acid sequence: CASSITSGGFDEQYF.

The V and J genes are TRBV29-1 and TRBJ2-7; D may be TRBD1 (5 bases). Germline values: CDR1 SQVTM, CDR2 ANQGSEA. V lost 4 bases and J lost 5, with 15 bases in between. This CDR3 region has 13 residues. The CDR3 bases are TGCAGCGTTGTGTCCCAGGGTTTAAACGAGCAGTACTTC. It is translated as CSVVSQGLNEQYF.

The genes are TRBV4-1 and TRBJ2-1; 11 bases match TRBD2. After removal of 4 bases from V and 7 bases from J, the junction contained 6 bases not matched to a gene. Germline lookup yields CDR1 MGHRA and CDR2 YSYEKL. The CDR3 extends over 15 amino acids. The DNA for the CDR3 is TGCGCCAGCAGCCCTGGCCTAGCGGGAGGTAATGAGCAGTTCTTC. As protein: CASSPGLAGGNEQFF.

Concerning this clone: One end of the junction fails to match germline, which may point to a read error. The rearrangement links TRBV7-2 to TRBJ2-3; the match to TRBD2 covers 9 bases. The CDR3 is 16 amino acids. The germline CDR1 and CDR2 sequences are SGHTA and FQGNSA. CDR3: CASTLSGGKGADTQYF. CDR3 bases: TGTGCCAGCACCTTAAGCGGGGGGAAAGGGGCAGATACGCAGTATTTT.

The V call is TRBV7-8, the J call TRBJ1-1, with TRBD1 matching 8 bases. Germline CDR1 SGHVS, CDR2 FQNEAQ. V gave up 1 base and J gave up 7 bases; unmatched junction bases: 5. This CDR3 is 14 amino acids long. The DNA for the CDR3 is TGTGCCAGCAGCTTAGAGGGACAGGCAATTGAAGCTTTCTTT. It codes for CASSLEGQAIEAFF.

The chain is built from TRBV10-3 and TRBJ1-2; 7 bases align to TRBD1. Per germline, CDR1 ENHRY and CDR2 SYGVKD. The CDR3 totals 15 residues. V gave up 8 bases and J gave up 2 bases; unmatched junction bases: 11. CDR3 sequence: CAIAPTGIANYGYTF. In nucleotides, the CDR3 is TGTGCCATCGCACCGACAGGGATCGCCAACTATGGCTACACCTTC.

The chain employs TRBV6-1 and TRBJ2-7, with TRBD1 matching 10 bases. Looked up from germline, CDR1 is MNHNS and CDR2 is SASEGT. This CDR3 is 15 amino acids long. V lost 4 bases to trimming and J lost 6 bases; unmatched junction nucleotides: 9. CDR3 sequence (DNA): TGTGCCAGCAGTGGGGACAGGGGAGGTGGAGGCGAGCAGTACTTC. Protein sequence: CASSGDRGGGGEQYF.

V and J are TRBV5-6 and TRBJ1-6, with 7 bases matching TRBD1. This CDR3 is 14 amino acids long. With 4 bases clipped from V and 10 bases from J, the junction kept 8 bases outside the gene matches. Per germline, CDR1 SGHDT and CDR2 YYEEEE. In DNA, the CDR3 is TGTGCCAGCAGCCCCGACAGGGAATACTCACCCCTCCACTTT. It translates to CASSPDREYSPLHF.

This CDR3 is CAWSLNREKLFF. The DNA for the CDR3 is TGTGCCTGGAGCCTAAACCGCGAAAAACTGTTTTTT. V usage is TRBV30 and J usage is TRBJ1-4; unclear D gene. The V end was cut by 3 bases, the J end by 8 bases, with 10 bases between. The CDR3 covers 12 residues. Germline values: CDR1 GTSNPN, CDR2 SVGIG (reference sequence). The variable domain in full, with the rest retrieved from reference TRBV30 and TRBJ1-4, is SQTIHQWPATLVQPVGSPLSLECTVEGTSNPNLYWYRQAAGRGLQLLFYSVGIGQISSEVPQNLSASRPQDRQFILSSKKLLLSDSGFYLCAWSLNREKLFFGSGTQLSVL.

This clone has just one count. The rearrangement uses TRBV4-3 and TRBJ2-7; D may be TRBD2 (6 bases). The CDR3 is made up of 17 amino acids. CDR1 is LGHNA, CDR2 YSLEER, per germline. V was shortened by 4 bases and J by 3 bases, with 22 bases between the two germline ends. The CDR3 is CASSLQEGRDSHYEQYF. For the CDR3, the DNA is TGCGCCAGCAGCCTCCAGGAGGGGCGGGACTCCCACTACGAGCAGTACTTC.

V usage is TRBV21-1 and J usage is TRBJ1-5; the table's D call, TRBD1, has no DNA check behind it. TRBV21-1 is a pseudogene locus. The CDR3 runs 14 residues. The CDR3 DNA follows: TGTGCCAGCAGCACCACAGGGGGGAATCAGCCCCAGCATTTT. Residues: CASSTTGGNQPQHF.

The rearrangement links TRBV6-5 to TRBJ1-1; D call uncertain. Per the germline V gene, CDR1 is MNHEY and CDR2 is SVGAGI. CDR3 length: 15 amino acids. V dropped 0 bases and J dropped 2 bases, with 10 bases sitting between them. CDR3 amino acids: CASSYSAGFNTEAFF. DNA for the CDR3: TGTGCCAGCAGTTACTCGGCAGGTTTTAACACTGAAGCTTTCTTT.

V gene TRBV19 combines with J gene TRBJ2-1, with D unclear. This CDR3 comprises 15 residues. The V gene's germline CDR1 is LNHDA and CDR2 SQIVND (reference sequence). The V gene lost 4 bases and the J gene lost 1 base, with 11 bases spanning the gap. CDR3 DNA sequence: TGTGCCAGTAGTACCCGACTGGATTCCTACAATGAGCAGTTCTTC. It codes for CASSTRLDSYNEQFF.